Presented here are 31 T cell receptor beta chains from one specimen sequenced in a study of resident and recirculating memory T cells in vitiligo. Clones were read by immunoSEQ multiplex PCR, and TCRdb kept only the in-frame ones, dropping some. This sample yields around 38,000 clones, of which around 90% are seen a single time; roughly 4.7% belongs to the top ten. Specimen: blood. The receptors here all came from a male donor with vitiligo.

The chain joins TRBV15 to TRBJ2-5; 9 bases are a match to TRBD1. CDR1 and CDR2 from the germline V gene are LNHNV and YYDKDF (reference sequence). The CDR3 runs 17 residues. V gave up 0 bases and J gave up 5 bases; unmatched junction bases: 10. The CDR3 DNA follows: TGTGCCACCAGCAGAGATGCCCCGGGACAGGGCGGCGAGACCCAGTACTTC. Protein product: CATSRDAPGQGGETQYF.

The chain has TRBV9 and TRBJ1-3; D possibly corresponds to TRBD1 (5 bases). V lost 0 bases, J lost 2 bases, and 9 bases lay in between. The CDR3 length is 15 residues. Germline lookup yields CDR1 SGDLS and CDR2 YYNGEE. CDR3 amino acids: CASSVGTTAGNTIYF. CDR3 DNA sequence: TGTGCCAGCAGCGTAGGGACAACCGCTGGAAACACCATATATTTT.

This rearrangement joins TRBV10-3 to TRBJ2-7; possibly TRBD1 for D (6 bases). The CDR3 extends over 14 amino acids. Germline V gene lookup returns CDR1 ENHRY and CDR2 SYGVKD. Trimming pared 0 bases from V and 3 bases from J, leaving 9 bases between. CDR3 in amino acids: CAISESRTVYEQYF. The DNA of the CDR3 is TGTGCCATCAGTGAGTCCAGGACAGTCTACGAGCAGTACTTC.

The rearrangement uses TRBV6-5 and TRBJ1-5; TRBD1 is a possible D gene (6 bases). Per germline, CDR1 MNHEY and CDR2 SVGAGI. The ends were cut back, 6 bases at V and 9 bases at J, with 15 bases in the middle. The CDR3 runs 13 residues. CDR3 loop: CASSTGLGVPQHF. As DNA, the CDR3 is TGTGCCAGCAGCACAGGGCTCGGGGTGCCCCAGCATTTT.

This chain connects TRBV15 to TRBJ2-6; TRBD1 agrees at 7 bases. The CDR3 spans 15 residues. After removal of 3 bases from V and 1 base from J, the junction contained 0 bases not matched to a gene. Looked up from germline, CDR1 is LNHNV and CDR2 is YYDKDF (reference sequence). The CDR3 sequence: CATSRTGSGANVLTF. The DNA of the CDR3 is TGTGCCACCAGCAGGACAGGGTCTGGGGCCAACGTCCTGACTTTC.

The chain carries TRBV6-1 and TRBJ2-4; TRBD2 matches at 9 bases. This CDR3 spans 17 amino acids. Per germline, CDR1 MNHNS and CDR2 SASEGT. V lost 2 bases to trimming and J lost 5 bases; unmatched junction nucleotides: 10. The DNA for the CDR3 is TGTGCCAGCAGTGAACGGCGGGGGGGCCTTTCCCAAAACATTCAGTACTTC. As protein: CASSERRGGLSQNIQYF.

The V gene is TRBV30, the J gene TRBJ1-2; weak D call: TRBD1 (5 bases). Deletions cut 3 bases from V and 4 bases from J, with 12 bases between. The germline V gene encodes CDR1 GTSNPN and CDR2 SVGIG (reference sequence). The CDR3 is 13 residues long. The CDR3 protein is CAWRFDSPYGYTF. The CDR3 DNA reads TGTGCCTGGAGGTTTGACAGCCCCTATGGCTACACCTTC. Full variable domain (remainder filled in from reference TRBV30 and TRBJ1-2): SQTIHQWPATLVQPVGSPLSLECTVEGTSNPNLYWYRQAAGRGLQLLFYSVGIGQISSEVPQNLSASRPQDRQFILSSKKLLLSDSGFYLCAWRFDSPYGYTFGSGTRLTVV.

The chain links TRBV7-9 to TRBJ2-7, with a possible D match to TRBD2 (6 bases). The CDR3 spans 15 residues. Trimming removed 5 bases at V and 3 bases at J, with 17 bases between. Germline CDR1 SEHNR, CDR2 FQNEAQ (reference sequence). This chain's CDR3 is CASSKQRAYIYEQYF. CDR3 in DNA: TGTGCCAGCAGCAAACAGCGGGCGTACATCTACGAGCAGTACTTC.

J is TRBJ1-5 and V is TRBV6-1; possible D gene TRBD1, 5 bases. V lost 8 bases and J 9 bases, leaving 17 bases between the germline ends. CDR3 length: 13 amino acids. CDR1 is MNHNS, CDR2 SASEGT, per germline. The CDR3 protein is CASATDAPTPQHF. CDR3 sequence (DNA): TGTGCCAGCGCGACAGACGCCCCGACGCCCCAGCATTTT.

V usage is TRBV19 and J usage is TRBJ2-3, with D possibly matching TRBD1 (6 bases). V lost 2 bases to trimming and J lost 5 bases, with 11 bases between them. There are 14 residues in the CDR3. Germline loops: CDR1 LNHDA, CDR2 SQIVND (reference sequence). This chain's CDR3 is CASSIRGGIDTQYF. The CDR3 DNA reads TGTGCCAGTAGTATACGAGGGGGTATAGATACGCAGTATTTT.

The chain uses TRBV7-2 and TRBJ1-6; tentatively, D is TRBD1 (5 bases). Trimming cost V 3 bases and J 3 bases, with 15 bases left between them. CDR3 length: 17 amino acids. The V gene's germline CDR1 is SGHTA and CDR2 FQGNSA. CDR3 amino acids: CASSFSPAGFYNSPLHF. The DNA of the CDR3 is TGTGCCAGCAGCTTTAGTCCCGCAGGGTTCTATAATTCACCCCTCCACTTT. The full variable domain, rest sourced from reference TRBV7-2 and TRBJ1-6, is GAGVSQSPSNKVTEKGKDVELRCDPISGHTALYWYRQSLGQGLEFLIYFQGNSAPDKSGLPSDRFSAERTGGSVSTLTIQRTQQEDSAVYLCASSFSPAGFYNSPLHFGNGTRLTVT.

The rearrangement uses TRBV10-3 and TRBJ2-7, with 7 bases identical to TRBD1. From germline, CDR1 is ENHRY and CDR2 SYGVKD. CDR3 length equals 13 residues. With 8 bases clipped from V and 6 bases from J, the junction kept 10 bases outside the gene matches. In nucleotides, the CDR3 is TGTGCCATCCATGACAGGGAAACCTCCGAGCAGTACTTC. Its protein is CAIHDRETSEQYF.

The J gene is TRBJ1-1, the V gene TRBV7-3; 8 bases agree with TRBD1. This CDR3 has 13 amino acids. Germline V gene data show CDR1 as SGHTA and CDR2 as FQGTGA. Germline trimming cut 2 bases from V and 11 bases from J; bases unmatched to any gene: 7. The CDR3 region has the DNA TGTGCCAGCAGCTTAGGCCAGGGGGCGAGGGCTTTCTTT. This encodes CASSLGQGARAFF.

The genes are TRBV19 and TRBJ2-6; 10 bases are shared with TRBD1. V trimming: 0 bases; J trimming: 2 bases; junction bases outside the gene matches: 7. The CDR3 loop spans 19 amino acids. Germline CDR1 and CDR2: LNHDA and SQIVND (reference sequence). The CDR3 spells CASSIDRQGAIAGANVLTF. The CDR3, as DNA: TGTGCCAGTAGTATAGATCGACAGGGGGCTATCGCTGGGGCCAACGTCCTGACTTTC. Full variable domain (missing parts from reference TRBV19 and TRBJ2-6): DGGITQSPKYLFRKEGQNVTLSCEQNLNHDAMYWYRQDPGQGLRLIYYSQIVNDFQKGDIAEGYSVSREKKESFPLTVTSAQKNPTAFYLCASSIDRQGAIAGANVLTFGAGSRLTVL.

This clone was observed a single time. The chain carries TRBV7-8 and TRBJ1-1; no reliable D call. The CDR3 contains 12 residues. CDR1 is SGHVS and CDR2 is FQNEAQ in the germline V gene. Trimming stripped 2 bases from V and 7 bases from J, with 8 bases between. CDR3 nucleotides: TGTGCCAGCAGCTTATTAGGGAGTGAAGCTTTCTTT. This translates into CASSLLGSEAFF.

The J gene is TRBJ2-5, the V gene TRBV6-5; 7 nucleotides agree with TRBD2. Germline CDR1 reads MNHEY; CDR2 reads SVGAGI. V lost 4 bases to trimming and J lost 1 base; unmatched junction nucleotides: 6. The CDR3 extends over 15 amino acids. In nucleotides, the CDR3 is TGTGCCAGCAGTTCGTCTGGCGGGAGCCAAGAGACCCAGTACTTC. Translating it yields CASSSSGGSQETQYF.

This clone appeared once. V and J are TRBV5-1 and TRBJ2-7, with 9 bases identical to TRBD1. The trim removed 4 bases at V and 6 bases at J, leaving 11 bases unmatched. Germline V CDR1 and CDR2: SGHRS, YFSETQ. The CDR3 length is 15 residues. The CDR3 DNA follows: TGCGCCAGCAGCCCGATTCGGACAGGGGTAAGCGAGCAGTACTTC. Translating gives CASSPIRTGVSEQYF.

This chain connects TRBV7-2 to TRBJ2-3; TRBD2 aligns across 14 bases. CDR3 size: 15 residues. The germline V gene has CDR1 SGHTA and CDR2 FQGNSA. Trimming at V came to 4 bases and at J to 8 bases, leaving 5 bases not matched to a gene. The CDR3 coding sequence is TGTGCCAGCAGCTCCACGACTAGCGGGGGGGGTACGCAGTATTTT. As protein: CASSSTTSGGGTQYF.

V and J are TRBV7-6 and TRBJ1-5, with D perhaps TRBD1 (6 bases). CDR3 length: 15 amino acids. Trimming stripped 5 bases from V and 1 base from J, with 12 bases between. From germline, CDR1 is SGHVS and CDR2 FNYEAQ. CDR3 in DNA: TGTGCCAGCAGCCCCGGGGGGCAGAGCAATCAGCCCCAGCATTTT. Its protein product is CASSPGGQSNQPQHF.

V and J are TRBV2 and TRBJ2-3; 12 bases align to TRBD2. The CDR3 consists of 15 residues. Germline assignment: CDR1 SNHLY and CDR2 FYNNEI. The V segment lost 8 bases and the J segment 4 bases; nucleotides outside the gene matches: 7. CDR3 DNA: TGTGCCAGCTCACCGACTAGCGGGGGACCAGATACGCAGTATTTT. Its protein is CASSPTSGGPDTQYF. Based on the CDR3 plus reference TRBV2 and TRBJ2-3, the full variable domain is EPEVTQTPSHQVTQMGQEVILRCVPISNHLYFYWYRQILGQKVEFLVSFYNNEISEKSEIFDDQFSVERPDGSNFTLKIRSTKLEDSAMYFCASSPTSGGPDTQYFGPGTRLTVL.

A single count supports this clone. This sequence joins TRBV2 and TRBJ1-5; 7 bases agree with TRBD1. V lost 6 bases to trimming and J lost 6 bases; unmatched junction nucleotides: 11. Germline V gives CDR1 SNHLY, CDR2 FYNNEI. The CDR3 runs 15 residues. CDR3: CASRRGQAVGQPQHF. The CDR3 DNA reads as TGTGCCAGCAGGCGCGGACAGGCGGTGGGTCAGCCCCAGCATTTT.

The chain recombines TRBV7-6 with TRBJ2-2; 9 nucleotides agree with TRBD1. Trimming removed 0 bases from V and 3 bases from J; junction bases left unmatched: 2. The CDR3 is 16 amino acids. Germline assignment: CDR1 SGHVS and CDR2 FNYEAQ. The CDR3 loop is CASSLARTGDTGELFF. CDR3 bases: TGTGCCAGCAGCTTAGCCCGGACAGGGGACACCGGGGAGCTGTTTTTT.

The DNA for the CDR3 is TGTGCCAGCCGCGACAGGGGGCGCGGCTACGAGCAGTACTTC. Its translation is CASRDRGRGYEQYF. The chain employs TRBV6-5 and TRBJ2-7; TRBD1 matches 10 bases. CDR3 length equals 14 residues. The trim removed 8 bases at V and 3 bases at J, leaving 7 bases unmatched. Per germline, CDR1 MNHEY and CDR2 SVGAGI.

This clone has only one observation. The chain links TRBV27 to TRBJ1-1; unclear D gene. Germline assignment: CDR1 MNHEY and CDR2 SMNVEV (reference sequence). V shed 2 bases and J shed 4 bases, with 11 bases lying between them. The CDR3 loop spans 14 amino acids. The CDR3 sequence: CASSLEAFATEAFF. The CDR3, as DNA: TGTGCCAGCAGTTTAGAGGCGTTCGCCACTGAAGCTTTCTTT.

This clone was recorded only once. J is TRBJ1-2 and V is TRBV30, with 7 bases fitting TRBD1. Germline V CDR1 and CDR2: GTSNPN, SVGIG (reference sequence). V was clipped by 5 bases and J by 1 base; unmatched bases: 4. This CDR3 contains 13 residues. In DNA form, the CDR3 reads TGTGCCTGGGGCCGGGACAGTAACTATGGCTACACCTTC. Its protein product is CAWGRDSNYGYTF.

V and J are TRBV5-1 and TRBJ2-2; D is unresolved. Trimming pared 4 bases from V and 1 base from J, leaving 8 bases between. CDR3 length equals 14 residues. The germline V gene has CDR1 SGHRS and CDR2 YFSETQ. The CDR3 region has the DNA TGCGCCAGCAGCGGCATTTTGAACACCGGGGAGCTGTTTTTT. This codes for CASSGILNTGELFF.

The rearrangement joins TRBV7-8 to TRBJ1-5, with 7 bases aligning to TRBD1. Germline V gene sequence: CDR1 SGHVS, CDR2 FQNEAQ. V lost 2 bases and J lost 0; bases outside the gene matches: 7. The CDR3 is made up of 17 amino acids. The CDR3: CASSLQTGTYSNQPQHF. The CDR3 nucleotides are TGTGCCAGCAGCTTACAGACAGGGACCTATAGCAATCAGCCCCAGCATTTT.

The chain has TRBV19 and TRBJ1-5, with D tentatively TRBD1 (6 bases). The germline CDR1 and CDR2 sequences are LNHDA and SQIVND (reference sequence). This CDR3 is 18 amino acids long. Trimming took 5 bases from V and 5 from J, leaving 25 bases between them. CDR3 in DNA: TGTGCCAGTAGTGACCCGGGCCTCCTTGGGGGCGCTGATCAGCCCCAGCATTTT. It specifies CASSDPGLLGGADQPQHF.

The CDR3: CASSGQGWDEQFF. CDR3 sequence (DNA): TGCGCCAGCAGCGGACAGGGTTGGGATGAGCAGTTCTTC. The chain joins TRBV5-1 to TRBJ2-1; TRBD1 matches 8 bases. Germline CDR1 SGHRS, CDR2 YFSETQ. CDR3 length: 13 amino acids. With V trimmed by 4 bases and J by 8 bases, 5 bases remained unmatched.

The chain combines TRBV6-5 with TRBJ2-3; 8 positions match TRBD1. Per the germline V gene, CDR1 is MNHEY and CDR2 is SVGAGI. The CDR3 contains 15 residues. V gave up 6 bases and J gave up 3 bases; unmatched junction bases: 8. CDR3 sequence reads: CASSPTWTGTDTQYF. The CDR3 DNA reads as TGTGCCAGCAGCCCTACTTGGACAGGGACAGATACGCAGTATTTT.

CDR3 DNA: TGTGCCAGCTCATCACGACAGGGGGAGGGATCACCCCTCCACTTT. This encodes CASSSRQGEGSPLHF. V usage is TRBV18 and J usage is TRBJ1-6, with 9 bases identical to TRBD1. With 5 bases clipped from V and 10 bases from J, the junction kept 9 bases outside the gene matches. Looked up from germline, CDR1 is KGHSH and CDR2 is LQKENI. CDR3 length equals 15 residues.